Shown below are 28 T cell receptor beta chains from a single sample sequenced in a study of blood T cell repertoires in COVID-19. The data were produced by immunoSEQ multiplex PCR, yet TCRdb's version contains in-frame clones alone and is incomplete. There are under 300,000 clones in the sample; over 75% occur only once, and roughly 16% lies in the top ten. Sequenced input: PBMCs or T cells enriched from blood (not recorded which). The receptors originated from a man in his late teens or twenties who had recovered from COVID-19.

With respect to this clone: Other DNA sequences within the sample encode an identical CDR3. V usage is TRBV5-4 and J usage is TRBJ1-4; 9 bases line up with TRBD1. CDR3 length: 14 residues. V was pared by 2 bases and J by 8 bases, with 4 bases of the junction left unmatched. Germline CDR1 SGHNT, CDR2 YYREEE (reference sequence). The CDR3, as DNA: TGTGCCAGCAGCTTACAGGGGGCAGTGGAAAAACTGTTTTTT. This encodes CASSLQGAVEKLFF.

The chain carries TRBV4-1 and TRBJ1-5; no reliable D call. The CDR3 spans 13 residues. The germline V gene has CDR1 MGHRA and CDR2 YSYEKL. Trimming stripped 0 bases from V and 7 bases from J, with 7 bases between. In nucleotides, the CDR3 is TGCGCCAGCAGCCAAGATCGGGAGCAGCCCCAGCATTTT. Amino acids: CASSQDREQPQHF.

CDR3 loop: CASSTGTPTEAFF. DNA for the CDR3: TGTGCCAGCAGTACTGGGACACCCACTGAAGCTTTCTTT. The chain links TRBV2 to TRBJ1-1, with D perhaps matching TRBD1 (6 bases). Germline V gene data show CDR1 as SNHLY and CDR2 as FYNNEI. V was shortened by 5 bases and J by 4 bases, with 11 bases between the two germline ends. CDR3 length equals 13 residues.

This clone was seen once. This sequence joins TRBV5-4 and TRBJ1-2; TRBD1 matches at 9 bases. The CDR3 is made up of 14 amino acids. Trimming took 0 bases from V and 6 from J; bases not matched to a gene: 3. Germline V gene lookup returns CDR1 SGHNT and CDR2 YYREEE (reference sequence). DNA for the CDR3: TGTGCCAGCAGCTTGGGGGACAGGGTTGATGGCTACACCTTC. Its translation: CASSLGDRVDGYTF.

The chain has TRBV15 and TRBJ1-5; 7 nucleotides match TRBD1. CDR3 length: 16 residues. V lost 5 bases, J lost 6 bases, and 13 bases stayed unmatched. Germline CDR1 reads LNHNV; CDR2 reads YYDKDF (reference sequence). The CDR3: CATSGIWDSRFQPQHF. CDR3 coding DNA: TGTGCCACCAGCGGGATTTGGGACAGTAGATTTCAGCCCCAGCATTTT. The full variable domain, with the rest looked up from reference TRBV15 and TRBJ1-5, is DAMVIQNPRYQVTQFGKPVTLSCSQTLNHNVMYWYQQKSSQAPKLLFHYYDKDFNNEADTPDNFQSRRPNTSFCFLDIRSPGLGDTAMYLCATSGIWDSRFQPQHFGDGTRLSIL.

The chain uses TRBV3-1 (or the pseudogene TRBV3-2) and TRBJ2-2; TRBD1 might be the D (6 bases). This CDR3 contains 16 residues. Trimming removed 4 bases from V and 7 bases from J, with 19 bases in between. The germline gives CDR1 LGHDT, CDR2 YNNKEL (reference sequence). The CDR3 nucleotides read TGTGCCAGCAGCCCCTTAGGCAACAGGGTGGTCGGGGAGCTGTTTTTT. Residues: CASSPLGNRVVGELFF.

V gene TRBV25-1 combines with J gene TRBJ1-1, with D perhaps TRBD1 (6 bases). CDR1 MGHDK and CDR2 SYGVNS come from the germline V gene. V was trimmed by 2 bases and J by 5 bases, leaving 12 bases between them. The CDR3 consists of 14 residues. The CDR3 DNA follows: TGTGCCAGCAGTGAACCAGGGGTAAAGACTGAAGCTTTCTTT. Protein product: CASSEPGVKTEAFF. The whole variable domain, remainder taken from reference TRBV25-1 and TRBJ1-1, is EADIYQTPRYLVIGTGKKITLECSQTMGHDKMYWYQQDPGMELHLIHYSYGVNSTEKGDLSSESTVSRIRTEHFPLTLESARPSHTSQYLCASSEPGVKTEAFFGQGTRLTVV.

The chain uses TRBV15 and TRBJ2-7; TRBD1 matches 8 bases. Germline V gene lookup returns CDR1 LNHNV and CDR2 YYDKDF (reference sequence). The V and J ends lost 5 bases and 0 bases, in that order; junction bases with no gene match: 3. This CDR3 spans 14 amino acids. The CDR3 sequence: CATSRDRSSYEQYF. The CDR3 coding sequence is TGTGCCACCAGCCGGGACAGGAGCTCCTACGAGCAGTACTTC.

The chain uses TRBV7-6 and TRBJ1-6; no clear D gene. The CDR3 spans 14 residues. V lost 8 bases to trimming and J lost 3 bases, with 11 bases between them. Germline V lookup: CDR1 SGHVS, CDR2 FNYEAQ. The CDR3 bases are TGTGCCAGCCTTTTGGGCCGCTATAATTCACCCCTCCACTTT. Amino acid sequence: CASLLGRYNSPLHF.

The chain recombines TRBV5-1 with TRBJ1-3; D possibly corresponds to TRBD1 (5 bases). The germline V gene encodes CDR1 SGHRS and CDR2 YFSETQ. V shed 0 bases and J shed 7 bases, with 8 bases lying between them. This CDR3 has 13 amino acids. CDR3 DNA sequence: TGCGCCAGCAGCTTGGGGGACTCGAACACCATATATTTT. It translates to CASSLGDSNTIYF.

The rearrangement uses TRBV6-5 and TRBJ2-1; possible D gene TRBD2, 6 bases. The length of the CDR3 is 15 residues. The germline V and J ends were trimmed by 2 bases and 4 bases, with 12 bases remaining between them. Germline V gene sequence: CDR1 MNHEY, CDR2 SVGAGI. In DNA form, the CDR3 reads TGTGCCAGCAGTTACCGGGACTCGCTTTACAATGAGCAGTTCTTC. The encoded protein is CASSYRDSLYNEQFF.

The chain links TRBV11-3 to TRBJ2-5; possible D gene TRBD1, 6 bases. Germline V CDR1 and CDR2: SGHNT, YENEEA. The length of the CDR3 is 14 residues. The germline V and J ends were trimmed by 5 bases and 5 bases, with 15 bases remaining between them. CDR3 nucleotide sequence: TGTGCCAGCAGCCCGAACAGGGTTGCGGAGACCCAGTACTTC. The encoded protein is CASSPNRVAETQYF.

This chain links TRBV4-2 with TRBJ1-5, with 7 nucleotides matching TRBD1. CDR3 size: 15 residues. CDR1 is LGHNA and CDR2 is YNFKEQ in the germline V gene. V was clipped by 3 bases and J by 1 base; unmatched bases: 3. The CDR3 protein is CASSQYRGSNQPQHF. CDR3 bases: TGTGCCAGCAGCCAGTACAGGGGAAGCAATCAGCCCCAGCATTTT.

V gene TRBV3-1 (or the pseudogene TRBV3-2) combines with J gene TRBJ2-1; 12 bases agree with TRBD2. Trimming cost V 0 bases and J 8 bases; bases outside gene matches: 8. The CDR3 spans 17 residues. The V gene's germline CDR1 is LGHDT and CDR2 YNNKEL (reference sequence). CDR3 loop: CASSQESLAGGGYEQFF. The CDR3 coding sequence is TGTGCCAGCAGCCAAGAGTCCCTAGCGGGAGGGGGCTATGAGCAGTTCTTC.

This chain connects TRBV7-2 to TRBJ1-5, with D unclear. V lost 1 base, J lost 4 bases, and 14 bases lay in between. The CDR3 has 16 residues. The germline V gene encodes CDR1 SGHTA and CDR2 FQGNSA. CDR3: CASSLDSSGLNQPQHF. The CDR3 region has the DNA TGTGCCAGCAGCTTAGATTCATCGGGGTTAAATCAGCCCCAGCATTTT.

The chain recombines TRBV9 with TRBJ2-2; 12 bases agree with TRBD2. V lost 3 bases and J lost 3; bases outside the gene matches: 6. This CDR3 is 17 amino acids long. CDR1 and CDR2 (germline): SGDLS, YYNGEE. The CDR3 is CASSAGTSGFYTGELFF. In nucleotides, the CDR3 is TGTGCCAGCAGCGCCGGGACTAGCGGGTTCTACACCGGGGAGCTGTTTTTT.

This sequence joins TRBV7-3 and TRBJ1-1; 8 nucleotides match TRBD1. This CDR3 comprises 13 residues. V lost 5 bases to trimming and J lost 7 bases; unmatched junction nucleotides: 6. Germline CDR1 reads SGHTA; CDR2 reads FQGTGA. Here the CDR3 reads CASSPGTGNEAFF. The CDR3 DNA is TGTGCCAGCAGCCCCGGGACAGGAAATGAAGCTTTCTTT.

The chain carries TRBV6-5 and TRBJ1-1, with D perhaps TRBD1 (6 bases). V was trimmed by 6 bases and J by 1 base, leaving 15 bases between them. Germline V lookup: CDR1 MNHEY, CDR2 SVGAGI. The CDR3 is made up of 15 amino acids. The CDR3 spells CASRSGVAGNTEAFF. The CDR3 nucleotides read TGTGCCAGCAGATCAGGGGTCGCGGGGAACACTGAAGCTTTCTTT.

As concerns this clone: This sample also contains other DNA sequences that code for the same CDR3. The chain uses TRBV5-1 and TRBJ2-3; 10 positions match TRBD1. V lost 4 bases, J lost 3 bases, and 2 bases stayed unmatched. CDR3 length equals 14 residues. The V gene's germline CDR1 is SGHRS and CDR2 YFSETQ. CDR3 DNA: TGCGCCAGCAGCCCGGGACAGGGGACAGATACGCAGTATTTT. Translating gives CASSPGQGTDTQYF.

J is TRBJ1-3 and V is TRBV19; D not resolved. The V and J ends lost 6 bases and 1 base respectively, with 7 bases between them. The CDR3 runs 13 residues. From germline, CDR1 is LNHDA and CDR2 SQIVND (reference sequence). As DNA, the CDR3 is TGTGCCAGTAGCTCCGGTTCTGGAAACACCATATATTTT. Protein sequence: CASSSGSGNTIYF.

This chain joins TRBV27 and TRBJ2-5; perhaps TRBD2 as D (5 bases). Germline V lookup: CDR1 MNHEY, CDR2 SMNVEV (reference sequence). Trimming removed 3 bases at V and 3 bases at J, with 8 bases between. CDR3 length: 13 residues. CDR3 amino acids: CASSFVGEETQYF. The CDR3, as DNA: TGTGCCAGCAGTTTTGTCGGGGAAGAGACCCAGTACTTC.

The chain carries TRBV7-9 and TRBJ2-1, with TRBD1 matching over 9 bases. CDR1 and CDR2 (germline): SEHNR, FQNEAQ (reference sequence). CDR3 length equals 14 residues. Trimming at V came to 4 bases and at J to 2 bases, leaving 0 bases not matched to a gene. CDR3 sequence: CASSWDRAYNEQFF. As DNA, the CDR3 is TGTGCCAGCAGCTGGGACAGGGCCTACAATGAGCAGTTCTTC.

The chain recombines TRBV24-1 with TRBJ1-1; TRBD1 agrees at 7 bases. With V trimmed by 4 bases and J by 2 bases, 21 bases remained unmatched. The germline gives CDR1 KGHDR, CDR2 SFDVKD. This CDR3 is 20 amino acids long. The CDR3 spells CATSEKTTGVRPQANTEAFF. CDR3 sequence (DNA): TGTGCCACCAGTGAGAAAACTACAGGGGTACGTCCCCAGGCCAACACTGAAGCTTTCTTT.

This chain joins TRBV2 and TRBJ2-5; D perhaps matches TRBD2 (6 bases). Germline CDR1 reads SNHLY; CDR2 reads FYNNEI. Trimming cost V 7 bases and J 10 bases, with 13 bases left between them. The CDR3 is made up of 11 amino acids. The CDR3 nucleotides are TGTGCCAGCAACCGGGGACTCCACCAGTACTTC. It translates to CASNRGLHQYF.

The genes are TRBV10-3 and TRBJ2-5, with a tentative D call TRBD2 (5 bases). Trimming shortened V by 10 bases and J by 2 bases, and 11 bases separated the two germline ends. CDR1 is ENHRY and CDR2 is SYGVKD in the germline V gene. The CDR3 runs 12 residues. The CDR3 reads CATKGAQETQYF. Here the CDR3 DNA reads TGTGCCACCAAGGGAGCGCAAGAGACCCAGTACTTC.

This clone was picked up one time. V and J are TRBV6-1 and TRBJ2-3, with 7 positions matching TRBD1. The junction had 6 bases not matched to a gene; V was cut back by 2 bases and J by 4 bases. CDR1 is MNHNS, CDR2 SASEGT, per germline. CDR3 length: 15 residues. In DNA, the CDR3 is TGTGCCAGCAGTGAAATAGGGGGCGTCTCAGATACGCAGTATTTT. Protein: CASSEIGGVSDTQYF.

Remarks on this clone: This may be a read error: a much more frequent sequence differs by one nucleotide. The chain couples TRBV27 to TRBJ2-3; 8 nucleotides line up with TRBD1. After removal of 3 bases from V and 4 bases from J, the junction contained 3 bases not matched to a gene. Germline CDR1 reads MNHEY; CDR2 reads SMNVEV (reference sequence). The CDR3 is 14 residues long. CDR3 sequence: CASSFGQGPDTQYF. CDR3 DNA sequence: TGTGCCAGCAGTTTCGGACAGGGACCAGATACGCAGTATTTT.

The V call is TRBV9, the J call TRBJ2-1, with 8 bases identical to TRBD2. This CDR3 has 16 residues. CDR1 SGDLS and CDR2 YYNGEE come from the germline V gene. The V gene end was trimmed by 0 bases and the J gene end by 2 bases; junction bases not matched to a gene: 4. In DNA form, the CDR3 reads TGTGCCAGCAGCGTAGATAAGCGGGAGCCCTACAATGAGCAGTTCTTC. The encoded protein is CASSVDKREPYNEQFF.